This is a list of T cell receptor beta chains from one sample in a study of T cells in Graves' hyperthyroidism and ophthalmopathy. TCRdb itself ran the multiplex PCR reads through MiXCR, one entry per CDR3 protein. Of around 350,000 distinct CDR3 sequences in the sample, over 15% are singletons; the top ten hold about 3.5%. Sample: blood. Receptors were obtained from a woman between 18 and 29 years old with Graves' hyperthyroidism. Each CDR3 is given with its conserved first and last residue. A D gene is named only where the DNA matches it firmly. Not every row has a clone size; where given, it reads once, few, many or a size class.

d_call j_call clone_size v_call cdr3_aa cdr3_nt
TRBD1 TRBJ2-5 - TRBV7-2 CASSSTGQQETQYF TGTGCCAGCAGCTCCACGGGACAGCAAGAGACCCAGTACTTC
TRBD1 TRBJ1-2 few TRBV11-2 CASSPGMGQRGYTF TGTGCCAGCAGCCCAGGGATGGGACAGAGGGGCTACACCTTC
- TRBJ1-1 many TRBV7-2 CASSKGRENTEAFF TGTGCCAGCAGCAAAGGCAGGGAGAACACTGAAGCTTTCTTT
- TRBJ2-2 many TRBV6-4 CASSEGDRGSGELFF TGTGCCAGCAGCGAGGGGGATCGTGGCTCCGGGGAGCTGTTTTTT
TRBD1 TRBJ2-3 many TRBV24-1 CATSDRQGRGTDTQYF TGTGCCACCAGTGACCGACAGGGGAGAGGGACAGATACGCAGTATTTT
- TRBJ1-2 - TRBV20-1 CSAEAGYYGYTF TGCAGTGCCGAAGCGGGGTATTATGGCTACACCTTC
- TRBJ2-7 - TRBV11-2 CASSDLRGSYEQYF TGTGCCAGCAGCGACCTCCGGGGATCCTACGAGCAGTACTTC
- TRBJ1-5 many TRBV30 CAWSVEGNQPQHF TGTGCCTGGAGTGTTGAGGGCAATCAGCCCCAGCATTTT
- TRBJ2-5 - TRBV29-1 CSVVEPSLQETQYF TGCAGCGTTGTTGAGCCTTCCCTCCAAGAGACCCAGTACTTC
- TRBJ1-2 many TRBV27 CASSLGSYHGYTF TGTGCCAGCAGTTTAGGTTCCTATCATGGCTACACCTTC
- TRBJ1-5 many TRBV30 CAWSDASNQPQHF TGTGCCTGGAGTGATGCTAGCAATCAGCCCCAGCATTTT
TRBD1 TRBJ2-7 many TRBV10-3 CAITAGTGGAGEQYF TGTGCCATCACGGCCGGGACAGGGGGCGCGGGCGAGCAGTACTTC
- TRBJ2-5 - TRBV20-1 CSASWTGETQYF TGCAGTGCTAGCTGGACGGGTGAGACCCAGTACTTC
- TRBJ2-7 many TRBV28 CASRVGRNYEQYF TGTGCCAGCAGGGTTGGACGGAACTACGAGCAGTACTTC
TRBD1 TRBJ1-2 - TRBV10-3 CAISAPGQGWGYTF TGTGCCATCAGTGCCCCCGGACAGGGATGGGGCTACACCTTC
- TRBJ2-4 - TRBV20-1 CSASPSQSSRGSQYF TGCAGTGCTAGCCCCAGCCAGAGCTCACGGGGGAGTCAGTACTTC
- TRBJ2-2 many TRBV20-1 CSASLGGPSTGELFF TGCAGTGCTAGTCTGGGGGGCCCTAGCACCGGGGAGCTGTTTTTT
- TRBJ1-1 many TRBV30 CAWRGGTEAFF TGTGCCTGGAGGGGAGGCACTGAAGCTTTCTTT
- TRBJ1-5 many TRBV20-1 CSANDGTNQPQHF TGCAGTGCTAATGACGGGACCAATCAGCCCCAGCATTTT
TRBD1 TRBJ2-5 few TRBV18 CASSLGTGQETQYF TGTGCCAGCTCACTAGGGACAGGACAAGAGACCCAGTACTTC
- TRBJ1-5 many TRBV20-1 CSCGQPNQPQHF TGCAGCTGTGGACAGCCTAATCAGCCCCAGCATTTT
- TRBJ1-5 - TRBV27 CASSLEGHLQPQHF TGTGCCAGCAGTTTAGAGGGACACTTACAGCCCCAGCATTTT
- TRBJ2-4 few TRBV24-1 CATSDSHPDNWNIKYF TGTGCCACCAGTGATTCACACCCAGACAATTGGAACATTAAGTACTTC
- TRBJ2-7 many TRBV30 CAWTPRDTVDEQYF TGTGCCTGGACCCCCCGGGACACTGTCGACGAGCAGTACTTC
TRBD1 TRBJ1-6 - TRBV3-1 CASSQTTGSDSPLHF TGTGCCAGCAGCCAAACGACAGGGTCCGATTCACCCCTCCACTTT
TRBD1 TRBJ1-5 many TRBV12-3/TRBV12-4 CASRQGDWSNQPQHF TGTGCCAGCAGACAGGGGGATTGGAGCAATCAGCCCCAGCATTTT
- TRBJ1-5 many TRBV12-3/TRBV12-4 CASSFGENNQPQHF TGTGCCAGCAGTTTCGGAGAGAACAATCAGCCCCAGCATTTT
- TRBJ1-5 many TRBV6-1 CASSEQGGGGNQPQHF TGTGCCAGCAGTGAACAGGGAGGCGGGGGCAATCAGCCCCAGCATTTT
- TRBJ1-2 many TRBV6-5 CASSYSPTGYTF TGTGCCAGCAGTTACTCGCCCACCGGCTACACCTTC
TRBD1 TRBJ2-7 many TRBV11-1 CASSPASGTGDYGNYEQYF TGTGCCAGCAGCCCAGCCTCCGGGACAGGGGATTACGGTAACTACGAGCAGTACTTC
TRBD1 TRBJ2-7 many TRBV10-2 CASSDPNRGSYEQYF TGCGCCAGCAGTGATCCTAACAGGGGCTCCTACGAGCAGTACTTC
- TRBJ2-5 - TRBV6-1 CASSLSLAVEETQYF TGTGCCAGCAGCCTAAGCTTAGCGGTAGAAGAGACCCAGTACTTC
TRBD2 TRBJ2-7 - TRBV20-1 CSARLAEPYEQYF TGCAGTGCTAGACTAGCGGAACCCTACGAGCAGTACTTC
- TRBJ1-1 many TRBV12-3/TRBV12-4 CASSPGRMTTEAFF TGTGCCAGCAGCCCGGGCCGGATGACAACTGAAGCTTTCTTT
- TRBJ2-7 - TRBV4-1 CASSQEERAYEQYF TGCGCCAGCAGCCAAGAGGAGCGGGCCTACGAGCAGTACTTC
TRBD1 TRBJ2-2 many TRBV6-4 CASSAQGGHTGELFF TGTGCCAGCAGTGCACAGGGGGGCCACACCGGGGAGCTGTTTTTT
- TRBJ2-2 - TRBV6-5 CASSYSGLSNTGELFF TGTGCCAGCAGTTACTCGGGACTCTCGAACACCGGGGAGCTGTTTTTT
TRBD2 TRBJ2-5 many TRBV6-1 CASSETSGSGETQYF TGTGCCAGCAGTGAAACTAGCGGATCTGGGGAGACCCAGTACTTC
- TRBJ1-5 few TRBV5-1 CASSPHYGNQPQHF TGCGCCAGCAGCCCGCATTACGGCAATCAGCCCCAGCATTTT
- TRBJ2-5 many TRBV20-1 CSATRDFQETQYF TGCAGTGCTACTCGGGACTTTCAGGAGACCCAGTACTTC
- TRBJ1-2 many TRBV28 CASSSRGYYGYTF TGTGCCAGCAGTTCCAGGGGATACTATGGCTACACCTTC
- TRBJ1-6 many TRBV28 CASGGAQNSPLHF TGTGCCAGCGGGGGGGCCCAAAATTCACCCCTCCACTTT
- TRBJ1-1 many TRBV12-3/TRBV12-4 CASSLLAKGFNTEAFF TGTGCCAGCAGTTTACTTGCAAAGGGCTTTAACACTGAAGCTTTCTTT
- TRBJ2-7 many TRBV20-1 CSASNAGAHYEQYF TGCAGTGCTAGCAACGCGGGGGCTCACTACGAGCAGTACTTC
TRBD1 TRBJ2-7 many TRBV24-1 CATSDETGTYEQYF TGTGCCACCAGTGATGAGACAGGGACATACGAGCAGTACTTC
TRBD1 TRBJ1-5 few TRBV5-1 CASSPRQGVQPQHF TGCGCCAGCAGCCCGAGACAGGGGGTCCAGCCCCAGCATTTT
TRBD1 TRBJ1-5 many TRBV6-5 CASSYTKETGSNQPQHF TGTGCCAGCAGTTACACCAAGGAGACAGGGAGCAATCAGCCCCAGCATTTT
- TRBJ1-5 many TRBV6-1 CASSEVGQGKQPQHF TGTGCCAGCAGTGAAGTGGGTCAGGGGAAGCAGCCCCAGCATTTT
- TRBJ1-1 - TRBV6-1 CASISGQSNTEAFF TGTGCCAGCATCTCGGGACAAAGTAACACTGAAGCTTTCTTT
TRBD1 TRBJ1-5 - TRBV6-1 CASSELTGGGQPQHF TGTGCCAGCAGTGAATTGACAGGGGGAGGCCAGCCCCAGCATTTT
TRBD1 TRBJ1-1 - TRBV30 CAWSGQGAVEAFF TGTGCCTGGAGCGGACAGGGGGCGGTTGAAGCTTTCTTT
- TRBJ1-5 - TRBV2 CASDSVAGHSNQPQHF TGTGCCAGCGATAGTGTCGCAGGACATAGCAATCAGCCCCAGCATTTT
- TRBJ2-2 many TRBV18 CASSPGQNTGELFF TGTGCCAGCTCACCGGGGCAGAACACCGGGGAGCTGTTTTTT
- TRBJ1-2 many TRBV24-1 CATSEQGRFYYGYTF TGTGCCACCAGTGAGCAGGGGCGGTTTTACTATGGCTACACCTTC
TRBD1 TRBJ1-2 - TRBV24-1 CATGTGTGYTF TGTGCCACCGGGACAGGTACTGGCTACACCTTC
- TRBJ1-2 many TRBV28 CASSFPDYAYGYTF TGTGCCAGCAGTTTTCCCGATTACGCATATGGCTACACCTTC
- TRBJ1-2 many TRBV6-5 CASSYSGTNYGYTF TGTGCCAGCAGTTACTCTGGCACTAACTATGGCTACACCTTC
TRBD1 TRBJ1-2 few TRBV18 CASSTLLGQKEESYGYTF TGTGCCAGCTCCACCCTCCTGGGACAGAAAGAAGAGTCCTATGGCTACACCTTC
- TRBJ1-1 many TRBV15 CATSSRTEAFF TGTGCCACCAGCAGCAGGACTGAAGCTTTCTTT